This note documents a single T cell receptor beta chain sequence. The entry originates in a study of shared clonotypes between healthy human individuals. Trimming removed 1 base at V and 6 bases at J, with 21 bases between. The CDR3 has 18 residues. Germline CDR1 is SEHNR and CDR2 is FQNEAQ (reference sequence). Positive CCR7 selection of CD45RO-negative cells yielded the naive CD8 cells, and terminally differentiated effector memory CD45RA+ cells were excluded. Assay used: immunoSEQ multiplex PCR; TCRdb lists only in-frame clones, some missing. The sample lists hundreds of thousands of clones; about 95% were seen once.

The V and J genes are TRBV7-9 and TRBJ1-4; D might be TRBD1 (5 bases). The clonotype comes from a woman under 40 in good health. Material for sequencing was naive CD8+ T cells sorted from blood. Here the CDR3 DNA reads TGTGCCAGCAGCTTAGACGACGCCAGGGTAACGATCCATGAAAAACTGTTTTTT. It specifies CASSLDDARVTIHEKLFF.